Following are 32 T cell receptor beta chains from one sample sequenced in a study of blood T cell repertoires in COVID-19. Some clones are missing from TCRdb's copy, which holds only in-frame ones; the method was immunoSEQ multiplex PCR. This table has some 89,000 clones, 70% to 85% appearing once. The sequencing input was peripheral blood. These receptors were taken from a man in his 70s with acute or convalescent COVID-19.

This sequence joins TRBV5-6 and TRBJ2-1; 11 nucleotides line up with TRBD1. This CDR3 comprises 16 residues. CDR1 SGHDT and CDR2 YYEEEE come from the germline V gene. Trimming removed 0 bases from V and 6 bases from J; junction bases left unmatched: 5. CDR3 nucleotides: TGTGCCAGCAGCTTGGTGGGACAGGGGGTGGGCAATGAGCAGTTCTTC. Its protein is CASSLVGQGVGNEQFF.

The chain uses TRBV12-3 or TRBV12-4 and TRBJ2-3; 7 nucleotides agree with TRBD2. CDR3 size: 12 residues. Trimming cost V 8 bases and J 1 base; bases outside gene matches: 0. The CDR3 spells CASRGGTDTQYF. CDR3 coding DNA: TGTGCCAGCCGGGGGGGCACAGATACGCAGTATTTT.

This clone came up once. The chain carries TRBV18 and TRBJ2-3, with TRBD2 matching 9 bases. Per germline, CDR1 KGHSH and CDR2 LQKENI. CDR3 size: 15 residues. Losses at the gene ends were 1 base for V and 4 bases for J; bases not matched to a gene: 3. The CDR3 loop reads CASSPQRGAADTQYF. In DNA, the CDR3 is TGTGCCAGCTCACCACAGCGGGGGGCGGCAGATACGCAGTATTTT.

The CDR3 spells CAISESYQGETQYF. CDR3 DNA sequence: TGTGCCATCAGTGAGTCATATCAGGGGGAGACCCAGTACTTC. This chain connects TRBV10-3 to TRBJ2-5, with a tentative D call TRBD1 (6 bases). Per germline, CDR1 ENHRY and CDR2 SYGVKD. The CDR3 extends over 14 amino acids. Trimming removed 0 bases from V and 5 bases from J, with 10 bases in between.

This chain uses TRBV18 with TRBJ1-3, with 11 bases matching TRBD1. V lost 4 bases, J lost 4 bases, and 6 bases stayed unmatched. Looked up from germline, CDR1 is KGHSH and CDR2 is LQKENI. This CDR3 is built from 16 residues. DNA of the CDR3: TGTGCCAGCTCACGGACAGGGGGCCTAGGAGGAAACACCATATATTTT. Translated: CASSRTGGLGGNTIYF.

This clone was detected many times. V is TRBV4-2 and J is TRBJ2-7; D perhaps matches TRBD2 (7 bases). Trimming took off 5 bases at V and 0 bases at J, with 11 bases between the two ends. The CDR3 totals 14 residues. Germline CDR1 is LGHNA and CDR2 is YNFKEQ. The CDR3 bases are TGTGCCAGCAGCGCCGGGGGGCTCTCCTACGAGCAGTACTTC. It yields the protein CASSAGGLSYEQYF.

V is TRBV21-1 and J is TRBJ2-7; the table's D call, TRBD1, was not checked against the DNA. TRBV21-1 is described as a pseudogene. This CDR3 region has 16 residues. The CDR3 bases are TGTGCCAGCAGCAAATTTCGAGACAGGGGCTCCTACGAGCAGTACGTC. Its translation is CASSKFRDRGSYEQYV.

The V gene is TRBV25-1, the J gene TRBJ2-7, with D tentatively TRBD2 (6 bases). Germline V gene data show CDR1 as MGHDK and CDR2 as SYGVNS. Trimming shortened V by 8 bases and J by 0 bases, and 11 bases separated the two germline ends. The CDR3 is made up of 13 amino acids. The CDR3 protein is CASGLGGSYEQYF. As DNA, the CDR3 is TGTGCCAGCGGCCTGGGAGGCTCCTACGAGCAGTACTTC.

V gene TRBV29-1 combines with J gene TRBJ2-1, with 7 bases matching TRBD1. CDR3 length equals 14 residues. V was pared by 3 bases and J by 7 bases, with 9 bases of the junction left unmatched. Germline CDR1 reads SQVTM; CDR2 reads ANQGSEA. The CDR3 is CSVEGRQGRNEQFF. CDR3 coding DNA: TGCAGCGTTGAGGGTCGACAGGGTCGAAATGAGCAGTTCTTC.

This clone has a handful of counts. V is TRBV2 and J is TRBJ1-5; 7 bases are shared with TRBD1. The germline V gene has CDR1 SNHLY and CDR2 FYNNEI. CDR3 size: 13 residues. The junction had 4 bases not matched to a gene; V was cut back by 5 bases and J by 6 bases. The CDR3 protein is CASSRQGRQPQHF. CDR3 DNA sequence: TGTGCCAGCAGTCGACAGGGCCGTCAGCCCCAGCATTTT.

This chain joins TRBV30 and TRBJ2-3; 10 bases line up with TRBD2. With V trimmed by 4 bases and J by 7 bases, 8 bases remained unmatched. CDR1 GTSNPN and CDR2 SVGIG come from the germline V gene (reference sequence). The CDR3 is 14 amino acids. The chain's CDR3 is CAWTSGGDGNTQYF. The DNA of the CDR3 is TGTGCCTGGACTAGCGGGGGCGACGGGAATACGCAGTATTTT.

In DNA form, the CDR3 reads TGTGCCTGGACCGCCGGGACTGTCGGAGCCAAAAACATTCAGTACTTC. Its translation: CAWTAGTVGAKNIQYF. The V call is TRBV30, the J call TRBJ2-4, with D perhaps TRBD2 (6 bases). Between the trimmed V and J ends, which lost 4 bases and 0 bases, there was a span of 16 bases. Per the germline V gene, CDR1 is GTSNPN and CDR2 is SVGIG (reference sequence). CDR3 length: 16 residues.

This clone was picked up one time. The CDR3 loop reads CASSPPGLIGGEQFF. The CDR3 bases are TGTGCCAGCTCACCACCGGGTCTCATCGGGGGGGAGCAGTTCTTC. V and J are TRBV18 and TRBJ2-1; 7 bases fit TRBD2. The CDR3 loop spans 15 amino acids. CDR1 and CDR2 (germline): KGHSH, LQKENI. V lost 0 bases to trimming and J lost 10 bases; unmatched junction nucleotides: 9.

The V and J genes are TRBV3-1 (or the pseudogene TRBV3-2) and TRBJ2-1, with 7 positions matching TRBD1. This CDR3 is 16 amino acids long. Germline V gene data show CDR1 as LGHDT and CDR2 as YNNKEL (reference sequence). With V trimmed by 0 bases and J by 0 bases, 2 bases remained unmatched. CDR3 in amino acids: CASSQEGGFSYNEQFF. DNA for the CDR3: TGTGCCAGCAGCCAAGAAGGGGGCTTCTCCTACAATGAGCAGTTCTTC.

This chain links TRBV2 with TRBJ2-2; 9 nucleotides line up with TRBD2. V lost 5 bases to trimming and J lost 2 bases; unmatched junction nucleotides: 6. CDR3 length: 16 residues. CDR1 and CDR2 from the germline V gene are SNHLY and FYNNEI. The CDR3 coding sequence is TGTGCCAGCAGTACGTTGACTAGCGGTAACACCGGGGAGCTGTTTTTT. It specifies CASSTLTSGNTGELFF.

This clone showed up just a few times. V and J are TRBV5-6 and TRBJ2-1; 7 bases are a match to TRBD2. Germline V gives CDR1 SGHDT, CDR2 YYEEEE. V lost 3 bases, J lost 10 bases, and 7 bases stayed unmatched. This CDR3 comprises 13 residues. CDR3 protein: CASSSTGGGEQFF. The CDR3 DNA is TGTGCCAGCAGCTCTACGGGAGGTGGAGAGCAGTTCTTC.

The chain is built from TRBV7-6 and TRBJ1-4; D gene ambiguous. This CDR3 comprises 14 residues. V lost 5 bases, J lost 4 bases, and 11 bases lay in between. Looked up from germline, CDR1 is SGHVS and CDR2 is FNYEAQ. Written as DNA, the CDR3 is TGTGCCAGCAGCCCCGAAGCGGTTAATGAAAAACTGTTTTTT. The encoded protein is CASSPEAVNEKLFF.

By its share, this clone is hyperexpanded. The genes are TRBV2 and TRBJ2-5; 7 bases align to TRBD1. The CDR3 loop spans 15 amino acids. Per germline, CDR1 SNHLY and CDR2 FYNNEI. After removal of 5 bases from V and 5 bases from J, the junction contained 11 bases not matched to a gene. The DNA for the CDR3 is TGTGCCAGCAGTTCCGGGACAGCCTCTGGTGAGACCCAGTACTTC. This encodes CASSSGTASGETQYF.

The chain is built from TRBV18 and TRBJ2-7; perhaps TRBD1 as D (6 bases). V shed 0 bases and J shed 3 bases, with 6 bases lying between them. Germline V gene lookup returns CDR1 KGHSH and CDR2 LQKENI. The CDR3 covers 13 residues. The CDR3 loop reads CASSPPGGYEQYF. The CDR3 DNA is TGTGCCAGCTCACCACCAGGGGGCTACGAGCAGTACTTC.

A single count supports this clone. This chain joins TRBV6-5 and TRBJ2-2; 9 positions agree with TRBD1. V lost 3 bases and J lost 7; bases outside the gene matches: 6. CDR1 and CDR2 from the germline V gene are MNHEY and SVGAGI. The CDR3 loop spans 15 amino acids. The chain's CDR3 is CASSYSDRGVGELFF. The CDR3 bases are TGTGCCAGCAGTTATTCGGACAGGGGCGTCGGGGAGCTGTTTTTT.

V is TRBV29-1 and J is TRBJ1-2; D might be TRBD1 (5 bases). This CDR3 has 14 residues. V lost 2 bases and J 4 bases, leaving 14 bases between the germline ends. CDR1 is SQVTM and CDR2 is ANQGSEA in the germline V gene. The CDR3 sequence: CSVERGSPFYGYTF. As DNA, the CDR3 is TGCAGCGTTGAACGGGGGTCCCCTTTCTATGGCTACACCTTC.

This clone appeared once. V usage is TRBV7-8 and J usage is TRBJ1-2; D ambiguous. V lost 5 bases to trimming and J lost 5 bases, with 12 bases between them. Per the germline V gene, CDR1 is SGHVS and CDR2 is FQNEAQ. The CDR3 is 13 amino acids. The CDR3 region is CASSQGGVYGYTF. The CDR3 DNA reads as TGTGCCAGCAGCCAAGGCGGCGTTTATGGCTACACCTTC. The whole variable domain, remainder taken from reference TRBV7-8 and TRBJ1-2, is GAGVSQSPRYKVAKRGQDVALRCDPISGHVSLFWYQQALGQGPEFLTYFQNEAQLDKSGLPSDRFFAERPEGSVSTLKIQRTQQEDSAVYLCASSQGGVYGYTFGSGTRLTVV.

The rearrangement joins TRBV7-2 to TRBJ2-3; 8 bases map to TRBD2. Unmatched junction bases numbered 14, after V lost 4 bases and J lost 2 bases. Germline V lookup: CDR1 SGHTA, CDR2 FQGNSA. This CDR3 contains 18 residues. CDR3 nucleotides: TGTGCCAGCAGCTCCCCCGAAGTCTTAGCGGGGCCCACAGATACGCAGTATTTT. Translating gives CASSSPEVLAGPTDTQYF.

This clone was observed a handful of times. CDR3 sequence reads: CASTSTAGGFSPLHF. The CDR3 nucleotides read TGTGCCAGCACCTCGACCGCGGGGGGATTTTCACCCCTCCACTTT. The chain combines TRBV28 with TRBJ1-6, with a possible D match to TRBD1 (5 bases). The length of the CDR3 is 15 residues. Germline V gene lookup returns CDR1 MDHEN and CDR2 SYDVKM. Trimming shortened V by 7 bases and J by 9 bases, and 19 bases separated the two germline ends.

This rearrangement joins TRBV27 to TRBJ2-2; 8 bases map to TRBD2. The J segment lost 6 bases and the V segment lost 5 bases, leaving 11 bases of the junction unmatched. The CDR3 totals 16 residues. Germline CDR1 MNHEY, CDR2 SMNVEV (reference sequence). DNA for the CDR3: TGTGCCAGCAGTCTCCGTGTAGCGGGGTCTCCCGGGGAGCTGTTTTTT. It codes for CASSLRVAGSPGELFF.

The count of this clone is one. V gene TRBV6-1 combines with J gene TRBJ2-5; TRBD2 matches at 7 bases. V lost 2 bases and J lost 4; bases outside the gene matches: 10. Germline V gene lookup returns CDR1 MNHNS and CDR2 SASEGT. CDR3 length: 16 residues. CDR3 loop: CASSETEAGVRETQYF. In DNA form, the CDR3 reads TGTGCCAGCAGTGAAACAGAGGCGGGGGTGAGAGAGACCCAGTACTTC.

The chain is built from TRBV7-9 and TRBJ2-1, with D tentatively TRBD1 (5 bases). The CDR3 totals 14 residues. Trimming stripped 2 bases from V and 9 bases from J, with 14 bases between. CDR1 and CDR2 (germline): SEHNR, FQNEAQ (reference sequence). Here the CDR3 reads CASSLSLQGGEQFF. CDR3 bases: TGTGCCAGCAGCTTATCCCTCCAGGGTGGTGAGCAGTTCTTC.

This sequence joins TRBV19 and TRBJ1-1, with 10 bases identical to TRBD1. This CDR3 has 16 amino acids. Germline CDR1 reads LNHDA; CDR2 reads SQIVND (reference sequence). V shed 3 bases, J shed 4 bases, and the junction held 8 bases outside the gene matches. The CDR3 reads CASSIRGRTGGTEAFF. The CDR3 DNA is TGTGCCAGTAGTATTAGGGGTCGGACAGGGGGCACTGAAGCTTTCTTT.

The CDR3 sequence is CASSDSSGNTIYF. In DNA form, the CDR3 reads TGTGCCAGCAGTGACAGCTCTGGAAACACCATATATTTT. The chain carries TRBV6-1 and TRBJ1-3; D not certain. CDR3 length: 13 amino acids. Trimming cost V 3 bases and J 0 bases, with 3 bases left between them. Germline V gene lookup returns CDR1 MNHNS and CDR2 SASEGT.

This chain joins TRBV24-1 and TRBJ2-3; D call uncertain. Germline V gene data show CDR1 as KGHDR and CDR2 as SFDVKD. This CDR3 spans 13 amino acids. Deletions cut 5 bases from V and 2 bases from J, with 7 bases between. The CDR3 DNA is TGTGCCACCAGTGTTCCGTACACAGATACGCAGTATTTT. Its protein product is CATSVPYTDTQYF.

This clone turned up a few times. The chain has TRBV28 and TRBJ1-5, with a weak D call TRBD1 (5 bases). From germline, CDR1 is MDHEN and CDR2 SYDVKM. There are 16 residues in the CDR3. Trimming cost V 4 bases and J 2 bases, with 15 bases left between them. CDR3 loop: CASSSRTTGGNQPQHF. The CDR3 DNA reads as TGTGCCAGCAGTTCTCGGACGACGGGGGGCAATCAGCCCCAGCATTTT.

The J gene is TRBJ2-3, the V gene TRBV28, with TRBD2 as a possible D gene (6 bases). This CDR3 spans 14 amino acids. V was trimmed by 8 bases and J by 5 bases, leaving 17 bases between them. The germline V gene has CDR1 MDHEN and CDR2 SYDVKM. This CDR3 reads CASVKTSGRDTQYF. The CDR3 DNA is TGTGCCAGCGTAAAGACTAGTGGTAGAGATACGCAGTATTTT. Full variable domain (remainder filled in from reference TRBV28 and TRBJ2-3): DVKVTQSSRYLVKRTGEKVFLECVQDMDHENMFWYRQDPGLGLRLIYFSYDVKMKEKGDIPEGYSVSREKKERFSLILESASTNQTSMYLCASVKTSGRDTQYFGPGTRLTVL.